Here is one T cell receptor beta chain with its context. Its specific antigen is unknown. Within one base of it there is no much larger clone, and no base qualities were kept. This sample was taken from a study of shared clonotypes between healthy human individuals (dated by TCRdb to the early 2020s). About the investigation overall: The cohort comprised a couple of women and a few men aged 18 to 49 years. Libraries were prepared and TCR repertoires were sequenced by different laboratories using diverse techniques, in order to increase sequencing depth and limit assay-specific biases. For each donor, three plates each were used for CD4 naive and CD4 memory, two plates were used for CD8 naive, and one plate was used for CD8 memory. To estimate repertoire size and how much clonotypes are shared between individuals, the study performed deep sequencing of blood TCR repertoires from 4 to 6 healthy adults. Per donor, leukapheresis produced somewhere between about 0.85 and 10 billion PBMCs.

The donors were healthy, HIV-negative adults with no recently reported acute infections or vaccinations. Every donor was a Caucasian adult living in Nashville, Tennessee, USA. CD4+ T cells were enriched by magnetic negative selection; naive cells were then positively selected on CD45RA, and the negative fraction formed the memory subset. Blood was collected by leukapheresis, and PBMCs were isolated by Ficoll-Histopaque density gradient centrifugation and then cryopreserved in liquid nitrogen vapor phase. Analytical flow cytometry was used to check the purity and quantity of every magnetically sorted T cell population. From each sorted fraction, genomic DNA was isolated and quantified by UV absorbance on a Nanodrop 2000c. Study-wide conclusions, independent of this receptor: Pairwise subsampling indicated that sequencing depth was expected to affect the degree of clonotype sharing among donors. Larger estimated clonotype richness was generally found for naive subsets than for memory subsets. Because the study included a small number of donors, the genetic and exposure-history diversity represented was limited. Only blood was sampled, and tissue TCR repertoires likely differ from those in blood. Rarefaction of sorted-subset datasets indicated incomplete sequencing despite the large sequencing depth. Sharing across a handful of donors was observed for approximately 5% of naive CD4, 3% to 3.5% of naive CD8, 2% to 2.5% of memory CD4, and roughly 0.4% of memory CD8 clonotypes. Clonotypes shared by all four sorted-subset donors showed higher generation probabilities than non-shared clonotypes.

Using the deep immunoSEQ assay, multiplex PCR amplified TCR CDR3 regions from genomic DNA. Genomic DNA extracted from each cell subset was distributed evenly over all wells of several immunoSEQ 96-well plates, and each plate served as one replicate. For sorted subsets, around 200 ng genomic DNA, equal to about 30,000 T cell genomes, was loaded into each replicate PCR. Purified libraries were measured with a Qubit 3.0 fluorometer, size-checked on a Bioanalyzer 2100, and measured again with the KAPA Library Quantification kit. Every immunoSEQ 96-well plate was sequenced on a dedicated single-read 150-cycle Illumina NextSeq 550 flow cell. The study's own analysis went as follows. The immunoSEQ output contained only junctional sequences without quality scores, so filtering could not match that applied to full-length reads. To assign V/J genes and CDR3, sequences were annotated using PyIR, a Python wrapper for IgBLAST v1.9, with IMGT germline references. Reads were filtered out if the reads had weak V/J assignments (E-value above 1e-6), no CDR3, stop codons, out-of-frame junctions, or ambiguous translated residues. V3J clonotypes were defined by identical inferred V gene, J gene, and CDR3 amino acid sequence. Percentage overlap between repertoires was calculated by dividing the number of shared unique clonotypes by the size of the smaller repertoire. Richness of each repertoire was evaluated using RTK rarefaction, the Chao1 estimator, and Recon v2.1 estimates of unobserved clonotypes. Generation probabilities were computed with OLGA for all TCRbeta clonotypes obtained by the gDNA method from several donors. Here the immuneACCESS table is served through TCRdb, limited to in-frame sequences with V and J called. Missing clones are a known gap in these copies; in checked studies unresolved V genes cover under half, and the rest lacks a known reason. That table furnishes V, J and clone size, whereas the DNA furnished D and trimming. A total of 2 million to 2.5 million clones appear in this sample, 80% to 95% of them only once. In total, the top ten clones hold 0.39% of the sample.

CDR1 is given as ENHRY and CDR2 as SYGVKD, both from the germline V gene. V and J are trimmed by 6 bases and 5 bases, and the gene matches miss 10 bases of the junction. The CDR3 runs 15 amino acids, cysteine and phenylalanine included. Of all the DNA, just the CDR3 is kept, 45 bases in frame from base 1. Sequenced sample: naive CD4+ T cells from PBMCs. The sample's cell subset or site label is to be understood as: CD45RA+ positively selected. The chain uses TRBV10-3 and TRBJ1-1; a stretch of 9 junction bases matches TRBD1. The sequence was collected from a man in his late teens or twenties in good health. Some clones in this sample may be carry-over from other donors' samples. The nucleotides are TGTGCCATCAGGCTCGGACAGGGGAGGGGAACTGAAGCTTTCTTT. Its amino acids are CAIRLGQGRGTEAFF.